Listed here are 10 T cell receptor beta chains from one sample, sequenced in a study of shared clonotypes between healthy human individuals. Libraries were prepared by immunoSEQ multiplex PCR; TCRdb keeps only in-frame clonotypes and omits some of them. The sample lists 850,000 to 1,200,000 clones, roughly 75% occurring once. The sequencing sample was made of memory CD4+ T cells sorted from blood. Sample subset: CD45RA-negative fraction. Receptors were obtained from a man aged 18 to 29 in good health.

This clone appeared a few times. Distinct nucleotide sequences in the sample also encode this CDR3. The CDR3 sequence is CASSREGNQPQHF. The CDR3 DNA reads TGCGCCAGCAGCCGGGAGGGGAATCAGCCCCAGCATTTT. The chain joins TRBV4-1 to TRBJ1-5; D might be TRBD1 (5 bases). The germline V and J ends were trimmed by 4 bases and 4 bases, with 8 bases remaining between them. The CDR3 has 13 amino acids. Germline values: CDR1 MGHRA, CDR2 YSYEKL.

This clone has just a few counts. J is TRBJ1-4 and V is TRBV7-6; 7 bases fit TRBD1. Per the germline V gene, CDR1 is SGHVS and CDR2 is FNYEAQ. CDR3 length equals 13 residues. J lost 12 bases, V lost 5 bases, and 9 bases had no gene match. CDR3 residues: CASSPGQWRELFF. CDR3 bases: TGTGCCAGCAGCCCGGGACAGTGGAGGGAACTGTTTTTT.

The chain employs TRBV2 and TRBJ1-2; a possible D gene is TRBD1 (6 bases). The CDR3 contains 13 residues. Germline CDR1 and CDR2: SNHLY and FYNNEI. V lost 3 bases and J lost 4, with 9 bases in between. The CDR3 DNA follows: TGTGCCAGCAGTGACAGGGGAAGCTATGGCTACACCTTC. This sequence encodes CASSDRGSYGYTF.

This sequence joins TRBV18 and TRBJ1-2; D perhaps matches TRBD1 (5 bases). CDR1 and CDR2 from the germline V gene are KGHSH and LQKENI. The CDR3 has 14 amino acids. V lost 4 bases and J 4 bases, leaving 13 bases between the germline ends. In DNA, the CDR3 is TGTGCCAGCTCACAAGGGGCTCTTCTCTATGGCTACACCTTC. It codes for CASSQGALLYGYTF.

This clone was seen only a few times. The chain couples TRBV29-1 to TRBJ1-1; D is undetermined. The CDR3 length is 13 residues. Germline loops: CDR1 SQVTM, CDR2 ANQGSEA. V lost 2 bases and J lost 0, with 7 bases in between. CDR3 amino acids: CSVESVMNTEAFF. The CDR3 nucleotides are TGCAGCGTTGAATCAGTGATGAACACTGAAGCTTTCTTT.

The V gene is TRBV11-2, the J gene TRBJ1-5, with 9 bases that match TRBD1. Germline V lookup: CDR1 SGHAT, CDR2 FQNNGV. Unmatched junction bases numbered 7, after V lost 1 base and J lost 6 bases. The CDR3 length is 16 residues. The CDR3 DNA is TGTGCCAGCAGCTTAGCGGACAGGGGCTTCCCTCAGCCCCAGCATTTT. This gives the protein CASSLADRGFPQPQHF.

This chain uses TRBV7-8 with TRBJ2-7, with D possibly matching TRBD1 (5 bases). The CDR3 covers 16 residues. CDR1 is SGHVS, CDR2 FQNEAQ, per germline. Deletions cut 5 bases from V and 0 bases from J, with 17 bases between. Written as DNA, the CDR3 is TGTGCCAGCAGCCCCCAGGGTTCGGGTGGCTCCTACGAGCAGTACTTC. It yields the protein CASSPQGSGGSYEQYF.

The rearrangement joins TRBV7-2 to TRBJ1-6, with D possibly TRBD1 on 5 matching bases. Trimming pared 2 bases from V and 15 bases from J, leaving 17 bases between. The CDR3 is 14 residues long. The germline V gene encodes CDR1 SGHTA and CDR2 FQGNSA. CDR3 sequence reads: CASSLPPQVRGLHF. In DNA form, the CDR3 reads TGTGCCAGCAGCTTACCCCCCCAGGTTAGGGGCCTCCACTTT.

This clone was recorded once. This rearrangement joins TRBV30 to TRBJ1-2; D is perhaps TRBD1 (5 bases). CDR1 GTSNPN and CDR2 SVGIG come from the germline V gene (reference sequence). V was clipped by 7 bases and J by 4 bases, with 19 bases between them. The CDR3 is 14 residues long. The CDR3, as DNA: TGTGCCTCGGCCCCAATGGGACCTCCCTATGGCTACACCTTC. This codes for CASAPMGPPYGYTF.

The CDR3 DNA reads as TGTGCCAGCAGCTTCGGACAGGGGGCAGGCACTGAAGCTTTCTTT. Its translation: CASSFGQGAGTEAFF. V and J are TRBV5-6 and TRBJ1-1, with 11 bases lining up with TRBD1. This CDR3 comprises 15 residues. With V trimmed by 2 bases and J by 4 bases, 4 bases remained unmatched. CDR1 and CDR2 from the germline V gene are SGHDT and YYEEEE. The entire variable domain, with the rest obtained from reference TRBV5-6 and TRBJ1-1, is as follows: DAGVTQSPTHLIKTRGQQVTLRCSPKSGHDTVSWYQQALGQGPQFIFQYYEEEERQRGNFPDRFSGHQFPNYSSELNVNALLLGDSALYLCASSFGQGAGTEAFFGQGTRLTVV.